Presented here are 5 T cell receptor beta chains from one specimen sequenced in a study of cytomegalovirus exposure and HLA in healthy donors. PCR used 60 Vbeta primers and 13 Jbeta primers. TCRdb's copy holds only in-frame clones and misses some; the assay was immunoSEQ multiplex PCR. The table has roughly 110,000 clones, 74% seen once. The sequenced sample consisted of PBMCs. The receptors were sampled from a human donor in good health.

The chain has TRBV6-5 and TRBJ2-1; 7 bases align to TRBD2. V lost 6 bases, J lost 3 bases, and 5 bases stayed unmatched. Germline V gene data show CDR1 as MNHEY and CDR2 as SVGAGI. The CDR3 length is 14 residues. CDR3: CASRIGGGYNEQFF. CDR3 sequence (DNA): TGTGCCAGCAGGATCGGCGGGGGCTACAATGAGCAGTTCTTC.

This clone was detected only a few times. This chain connects TRBV7-6 to TRBJ2-2; D perhaps matches TRBD2 (5 bases). V lost 1 base and J lost 1, with 7 bases in between. Germline assignment: CDR1 SGHVS and CDR2 FNYEAQ. The CDR3 has 15 residues. CDR3 nucleotides: TGTGCCAGCAGCTTAGGTGGGAGGAACACCGGGGAGCTGTTTTTT. This codes for CASSLGGRNTGELFF. The whole variable domain, filled in from reference TRBV7-6 and TRBJ2-2, reads GAGVSQSPRYKVTKRGQDVALRCDPISGHVSLYWYRQALGQGPEFLTYFNYEAQQDKSGLPNDRFSAERPEGSISTLTIQRTEQRDSAMYRCASSLGGRNTGELFFGEGSRLTVL.

The chain couples TRBV6-4 to TRBJ1-1, with D possibly TRBD1 on 5 matching bases. Germline lookup yields CDR1 MRHNA and CDR2 SNTAGT. The CDR3 is 13 residues long. V lost 2 bases, J lost 5 bases, and 9 bases lay in between. CDR3 sequence: CASSDTGRTEAFF. The CDR3 DNA follows: TGTGCCAGCAGTGACACAGGTAGGACTGAAGCTTTCTTT.

The chain has TRBV29-1 and TRBJ2-2; TRBD2 matches 8 bases. The CDR3 consists of 15 residues. Trimming cost V 0 bases and J 7 bases; bases outside gene matches: 7. Germline V CDR1 and CDR2: SQVTM, ANQGSEA. CDR3 protein: CSVEDRAGGVGELFF. In DNA, the CDR3 is TGCAGCGTTGAAGATCGGGCGGGGGGTGTCGGGGAGCTGTTTTTT.

The chain links TRBV27 to TRBJ2-2, with 9 nucleotides matching TRBD2. The CDR3 contains 15 residues. The ends lost 6 bases at V and 1 base at J; junction bases unmatched: 3. CDR1 is MNHEY, CDR2 SMNVEV, per germline (reference sequence). DNA of the CDR3: TGTGCCAGCAGCCTTAGCGGGAGGAACACCGGGGAGCTGTTTTTT. It is translated as CASSLSGRNTGELFF.